This T cell receptor beta chain was sequenced during a study of T-cell memory formation after mild COVID-19. Overall study findings and caveats: CD4/CD8 balance held among clones contracting day 15 to 85, and later expanders leaned CD4+.

TCRdb recomputed calls from the 5' RACE reads with MiXCR, one row per CDR3 protein. This table holds around 340,000 distinct CDR3 sequences, under 15% found once. With regard to this clonotype: What it recognizes is unknown.

From germline, CDR1 is MNHNS and CDR2 SASEGT. The CDR3 is made up of 13 amino acids. Trimming took off 3 bases at V and 6 bases at J, with 9 bases between the two ends. The source material was PBMCs or a T cell subset sorted from them (not recorded which). The TCR sequence derives from a young man who had mild COVID-19 (a few samples of this study predate the infection). Cell type and time point are not known. The chain carries TRBV6-1 and TRBJ1-5; D is undetermined. CDR3 region: CASSDAPGQPQHF. In DNA, the CDR3 is TGTGCCAGCAGTGATGCCCCGGGTCAGCCCCAGCATTTT.